This TCR beta chain was identified in a study of blood T cell repertoires in COVID-19. Study context: PBMCs, B-cell-depleted T cells, or T cells were the source of the cDNA or gDNA that made up the material.

In the authors' workflow: Amplified reference gene primers provided the basis for estimating nucleated cell counts. Data came from immunoSEQ multiplex PCR; TCRdb stores just in-frame clones and leaves some out. The V and J calls and the clone size are those of that table, but D and trimming were determined from the DNA. This table holds a few hundred thousand clones, about nine tenths found once. Cohorts were based on clinical histories the participants reported. Recovered Cohort 3 donors showed two negative PCRs, clearance, or symptom resolution. The source material was PBMCs or T cells enriched from blood (not recorded which). The TCR comes from a man in his late teens or twenties who had recovered from COVID-19.

In nucleotides, the CDR3 is TGTGCCCGGACCGTAGCGGGGAACACCGGGGAGCTGTTTTTT. Protein: CARTVAGNTGELFF. The V call is TRBV7-9, the J call TRBJ2-2; 7 positions agree with TRBD2. V lost 11 bases, J lost 1 base, and 7 bases stayed unmatched. In germline, CDR1 is SEHNR, CDR2 FQNEAQ (reference sequence). The CDR3 consists of 14 residues.